Listed below are T cell receptor beta chains from one sample, sequenced in a study of blood T cell repertoires in COVID-19. Libraries were prepared by immunoSEQ multiplex PCR; TCRdb keeps only in-frame clonotypes and omits some of them. The sample holds some 350,000 clones, about 87% seen once. The sequenced sample consisted of peripheral blood. The receptors derive from a human donor in a cohort sampled during active COVID-19. Both conserved end residues are part of each CDR3.

j_call: TRBJ1-2; v_call: TRBV5-1; cdr3_length: 17; cdr3_aa: CASNPQTGGSNLDGYTF
j_call: TRBJ2-7; v_call: TRBV3-1/TRBV3-2; cdr3_length: 17; cdr3_aa: CASSQGVLGGGSPEQYF
j_call: TRBJ2-1; v_call: TRBV19; cdr3_length: 14; cdr3_aa: CASSIGLAMNEQFF
j_call: TRBJ2-7; v_call: TRBV28; cdr3_length: 18; cdr3_aa: CASSSPPNWWRATYEQYF
j_call: TRBJ2-1; v_call: TRBV25-1; cdr3_length: 12; cdr3_aa: CASKGINNEQFF
j_call: TRBJ2-5; v_call: TRBV7-8; cdr3_length: 15; cdr3_aa: CASSLLAGGRETQYF
j_call: TRBJ1-4; v_call: TRBV2; cdr3_length: 14; cdr3_aa: CASSKDSPNEKLFF
j_call: TRBJ2-7; v_call: TRBV10-3; cdr3_length: 14; cdr3_aa: CAARPGTGPYEQYF
j_call: TRBJ1-2; v_call: TRBV3-1/TRBV3-2; cdr3_length: 13; cdr3_aa: CASSQLGSYGYTF
j_call: TRBJ2-7; v_call: TRBV28; cdr3_length: 15; cdr3_aa: CASSLWGQGTYEQYF
j_call: TRBJ2-5; v_call: TRBV20-1; cdr3_length: 11; cdr3_aa: CSGQVQETQYF
j_call: TRBJ2-5; v_call: TRBV6-5; cdr3_length: 14; cdr3_aa: CASSYSGVLETQYF
j_call: TRBJ2-7; v_call: TRBV19; cdr3_length: 14; cdr3_aa: CASSIRDTSYEQYF
j_call: TRBJ1-2; v_call: TRBV19; cdr3_length: 13; cdr3_aa: CASKRQENYGYTF
j_call: TRBJ1-6; v_call: TRBV27; cdr3_length: 14; cdr3_aa: CASSIRFSGSPLHF
j_call: TRBJ2-7; v_call: TRBV19; cdr3_length: 14; cdr3_aa: CASSPILRMREQYF
j_call: TRBJ2-3; v_call: TRBV4-2; cdr3_length: 17; cdr3_aa: CASSQGGGGTNTDTQYF
j_call: TRBJ2-4; v_call: TRBV5-1; cdr3_length: 16; cdr3_aa: CASSLGSGIHENIQYF
j_call: TRBJ1-4; v_call: TRBV7-2; cdr3_length: 14; cdr3_aa: CASSLQGEDEKLFF